This entry features one T cell receptor (beta chain) sequence. As originally analysed: Amplification from reference gene primers served as the basis for estimated nucleated cell counts. Measured with immunoSEQ multiplex PCR; TCRdb has only the in-frame clones, and not every one. The V and J calls and clone size are taken from that table; D and trimming were inferred from the DNA. The sample has approximately 64,000 clones; 88% are singletons. During active infection, Seattle patients enrolled and were then monitored through disease. The source of the sample is a study of blood T cell repertoires in COVID-19. Study summary: Samples taken during acute and convalescent COVID-19 were collected in the United States, Italy and Spain. PBMCs, B-cell-depleted T cells, or T cells were the source of the cDNA or gDNA that made up the material.

Germline CDR1 reads SNHLY; CDR2 reads FYNNEI. V was trimmed by 6 bases and J by 7 bases, leaving 18 bases between them. This CDR3 contains 15 residues. The genes are TRBV2 and TRBJ1-4; D not certain. This clonotype was obtained from a woman aged 60-75 years with COVID-19, enrolled during active disease. Material for sequencing was peripheral blood. The CDR3 DNA is TGTGCCAGCAGGTGGCAGGACTGGGCGGGTGAAAAACTGTTTTTT. Amino acids: CASRWQDWAGEKLFF. Together with reference TRBV2 and TRBJ1-4, the CDR3 gives the full variable domain: EPEVTQTPSHQVTQMGQEVILRCVPISNHLYFYWYRQILGQKVEFLVSFYNNEISEKSEIFDDQFSVERPDGSNFTLKIRSTKLEDSAMYFCASRWQDWAGEKLFFGSGTQLSVL.